This T cell receptor (beta chain) was captured in a study of shared clonotypes between healthy human individuals. Background on the study: Three plates each covered CD4 naive and memory; CD8 naive two, CD8 memory one.

This CDR3 is built from 16 residues. Germline V CDR1 and CDR2: SGHRS, YFSETQ. Trimming cost V 3 bases and J 3 bases; bases outside gene matches: 10. Authors' processing steps: ImmunoSEQ output lacked quality scores and full-length reads, limiting matched filtering. Measured with immunoSEQ multiplex PCR; TCRdb has only the in-frame clones, and not every one. Clonal size and the V and J genes are those of that table, whereas D and trimming came from the DNA. The table lists more than 2 million clones, more than 90% of them singletons, with roughly 0.13% in the top ten. The clonotype was recovered from a young man in good health. The chain links TRBV5-1 to TRBJ2-5; 8 bases map to TRBD2. The source material was naive CD4+ T cells sorted from blood. Subset given: CD45RA+ positively selected. DNA for the CDR3: TGCGCCAGCAGCTCTGCCGGGGGGGACCTGAAAGAGACCCAGTACTTC. This sequence encodes CASSSAGGDLKETQYF.